This entry lists 27 T cell receptor beta chains sequenced from one sample in a study of post-analysis software for immune sequencing data. Study results and caveats: TRBV segments more frequent in patients than in controls numbered a few and included TRBV5-6, TRBV5-1 and TRBV20-1.

Presence of unique molecular identifiers characterized the TCR beta cDNA libraries. TCRdb reprocessed the PCR reads via MiXCR and lists one record per CDR3 protein. The sample records hundreds of thousands of distinct CDR3 sequences, approximately 53% being singletons. No antigen is known for these receptors. The specimen sequenced was blood. These receptors were collected from a girl aged 10-17 years with multiple sclerosis.

The table lists this clonotype with a few counts. The V and J genes are TRBV7-6 and TRBJ2-4; D call uncertain. The V end lost 1 base, the J end lost 8 bases, and 12 bases lay between the germline ends. The germline gives CDR1 SGHVS, CDR2 FNYEAQ. The CDR3 totals 14 residues. The CDR3 loop is CASSLGLGWDIQYF. Written as DNA, the CDR3 is TGTGCCAGCAGCTTAGGGTTAGGGTGGGACATTCAGTACTTC.

This clonotype has a single count. DNA of the CDR3: TGTGCCAGCTCACCAAGGCTGACTAGCGGGAGCACAGCCTACAATGAGCAGTTCTTC. Translation: CASSPRLTSGSTAYNEQFF. This chain connects TRBV18 to TRBJ2-1, with 12 bases that match TRBD2. The germline V gene has CDR1 KGHSH and CDR2 LQKENI. The CDR3 length is 19 residues. Germline trimming cut 2 bases from V and 2 bases from J; bases unmatched to any gene: 10.

The rearrangement links TRBV12-3 or TRBV12-4 to TRBJ1-6; 8 positions match TRBD1. CDR3 length: 17 residues. V lost 2 bases and J lost 10; bases outside the gene matches: 13. The CDR3: CASSLPLGQAARSPLHF. CDR3 sequence (DNA): TGTGCCAGCAGTTTACCCCTGGGACAGGCGGCAAGGTCACCCCTCCACTTT.

The chain combines TRBV28 with TRBJ2-5; tentative D call: TRBD2 (6 bases). The J call may be wrong; the DNA end is better matched by TRBJ2-7. Looked up from germline, CDR1 is MDHEN and CDR2 is SYDVKM. The CDR3 extends over 12 amino acids. The CDR3 DNA follows: TGTGCCAGCAGAAACGCGGGGTTCGAGCAGTACTTC. This encodes CASRNAGFEQYF.

The chain uses TRBV20-1 and TRBJ2-3; 10 nucleotides line up with TRBD2. Germline V lookup: CDR1 DFQATT, CDR2 SNEGSKA (reference sequence). With V trimmed by 6 bases and J by 1 base, 10 bases remained unmatched. This CDR3 comprises 16 residues. This CDR3 is CSASARAGGGTDTQYF. CDR3 DNA sequence: TGCAGTGCAAGCGCTAGAGCGGGGGGGGGCACAGATACGCAGTATTTT.

This clonotype showed up just a few times. J is TRBJ2-5 and V is TRBV7-8; D remains ambiguous. The ends were cut back, 4 bases at V and 2 bases at J, with 14 bases in the middle. CDR1 is SGHVS, CDR2 FQNEAQ, per germline. The CDR3 loop spans 15 amino acids. The CDR3 region has the DNA TGTGCCAGCAGCTACCGCTCCCCGGCTCAAGAGACCCAGTACTTC. Protein product: CASSYRSPAQETQYF.

The V and J genes are TRBV14 and TRBJ2-5; TRBD1 matches at 9 bases. CDR3 size: 14 residues. J lost 11 bases, V lost 3 bases, and 10 bases had no gene match. The germline CDR1 and CDR2 sequences are SGHDN and FVKESK. Here the CDR3 reads CASSQGQGRLGQYF. Here the CDR3 DNA reads TGTGCCAGCAGCCAGGGACAGGGTCGTTTGGGGCAGTACTTC.

The chain is built from TRBV29-1 and TRBJ2-4; TRBD1 matches at 9 bases. The germline V gene encodes CDR1 SQVTM and CDR2 ANQGSEA. This CDR3 spans 14 amino acids. Losses at the gene ends were 6 bases for V and 6 bases for J; bases not matched to a gene: 9. The DNA of the CDR3 is TGCAGCGTCGCGGACAGGGGCGGTGGAAACATTCAGTACTTC. This encodes CSVADRGGGNIQYF.

The J gene is TRBJ1-6, the V gene TRBV25-1, with D possibly being TRBD1 (6 bases). Germline values: CDR1 MGHDK, CDR2 SYGVNS. This CDR3 is 12 amino acids long. Trimming pared 6 bases from V and 7 bases from J, leaving 7 bases between. Written as DNA, the CDR3 is TGTGCCAGCAGGAGGGGGAATTCACCCCTCCACTTT. Encoded protein: CASRRGNSPLHF.

This clonotype turned up a few times. This chain joins TRBV20-1 and TRBJ2-7, with TRBD2 identical over 7 bases. This CDR3 spans 15 amino acids. Germline assignment: CDR1 DFQATT and CDR2 SNEGSKA (reference sequence). V was clipped by 5 bases and J by 0 bases; unmatched bases: 10. CDR3 amino acids: CSAGGLGVNSYEQYF. Written as DNA, the CDR3 is TGCAGTGCTGGCGGACTAGGGGTCAACTCCTACGAGCAGTACTTC.

This clonotype appeared a few times. Compared with germline, one end of the junction differs, possibly owing to a read error. The CDR3 sequence: CVSGNHLQETQYF. CDR3 bases: TGTGTTAGTGGAAACCATCTACAAGAGACCCAGTACTTC. This chain uses TRBV12-5 with TRBJ2-5; D call uncertain. The germline V gene encodes CDR1 LGHNT and CDR2 FRNRAP. This CDR3 has 13 residues.

This chain connects TRBV20-1 to TRBJ2-3; 10 bases are shared with TRBD2. The CDR3 consists of 16 residues. Trimming removed 3 bases from V and 5 bases from J; junction bases left unmatched: 11. Germline V gene sequence: CDR1 DFQATT, CDR2 SNEGSKA (reference sequence). This CDR3 is CSASGARSSGRDTQYF. The CDR3 DNA follows: TGCAGTGCTAGCGGGGCTAGGTCTAGCGGGAGAGATACGCAGTATTTT.

The chain couples TRBV5-5 to TRBJ2-7; 10 bases map to TRBD1. Losses at the gene ends were 4 bases for V and 1 base for J; bases not matched to a gene: 8. The germline gives CDR1 SGHKS, CDR2 YYEKEE (reference sequence). The CDR3 is made up of 16 amino acids. The CDR3 nucleotides read TGTGCCAGCAGCCAGGGGACAGGGGCGGCATCCTACGAGCAGTACTTC. As protein: CASSQGTGAASYEQYF.

V and J are TRBV4-1 and TRBJ2-5, with D possibly being TRBD2 (6 bases). The end of the DNA is better explained by TRBJ2-7, so the J call may be wrong. This CDR3 contains 16 residues. Germline CDR1 is MGHRA and CDR2 is YSYEKL. The chain's CDR3 is CASSPYPRGSTYEQYF. The CDR3 nucleotides read TGCGCCAGCAGTCCCTATCCTCGGGGGTCAACCTACGAGCAGTACTTC.

The chain combines TRBV5-1 with TRBJ1-6; D gene unclear. The V gene lost 0 bases and the J gene lost 0 bases, with 10 bases spanning the gap. The CDR3 totals 17 residues. Germline CDR1 reads SGHRS; CDR2 reads YFSETQ. CDR3 sequence reads: CASSLASAGSYNSPLHF. The DNA for the CDR3 is TGCGCCAGCAGCTTGGCCAGCGCCGGCTCCTATAATTCACCCCTCCACTTT. Full variable domain (missing parts from reference TRBV5-1 and TRBJ1-6): KAGVTQTPRYLIKTRGQQVTLSCSPISGHRSVSWYQQTPGQGLQFLFEYFSETQRNKGNFPGRFSGRQFSNSRSEMNVSTLELGDSALYLCASSLASAGSYNSPLHFGNGTRLTVT.

This chain links TRBV12-3 or TRBV12-4 with TRBJ1-1, with D possibly matching TRBD1 (5 bases). Deletions cut 5 bases from V and 8 bases from J, with 9 bases between. The CDR3 extends over 11 amino acids. The CDR3 nucleotides read TGTGCCAGCAGTCCTCCAGGGGAAGCTTTCTTT. This gives the protein CASSPPGEAFF.

This clonotype was seen more than once but under ten times. A junction end diverges from the germline sequence, so it may reflect a read error. The genes are TRBV20-1 and TRBJ1-2; D gene uncertain. The CDR3 length is 13 residues. Germline lookup yields CDR1 DFQATT and CDR2 SNEGSKA (reference sequence). The CDR3 is CSARTDANYGYTF. The DNA for the CDR3 is TGTAGTGCTAGGACGGACGCTAACTATGGCTACACCTTC.

This clonotype was detected a few times. The V and J genes are TRBV4-2 and TRBJ1-1; tentative D call: TRBD1 (5 bases). Trimming left V 6 bases short and J 4 bases short, with 18 bases between. The germline gives CDR1 LGHNA, CDR2 YNFKEQ. This CDR3 has 15 residues. DNA of the CDR3: TGTGCCAGCAGTCTTGTTGGCAGGGACGGCACTGAAGCTTTCTTT. This sequence encodes CASSLVGRDGTEAFF.

CDR3 coding DNA: TGTGCCAGCAGATTGGCAAGCCGGGGGTCGTACACAGATACGCAGTATTTT. As protein: CASRLASRGSYTDTQYF. The V and J genes are TRBV4-2 and TRBJ2-3; weak D call: TRBD2 (6 bases). Trimming stripped 6 bases from V and 2 bases from J, with 21 bases between. The CDR3 runs 17 residues. The germline gives CDR1 LGHNA, CDR2 YNFKEQ.

The chain joins TRBV6-5 to TRBJ2-1, with TRBD2 matching over 12 bases. Germline V gene data show CDR1 as MNHEY and CDR2 as SVGAGI. The CDR3 is 16 amino acids. The trim removed 1 base at V and 8 bases at J, leaving 6 bases unmatched. CDR3 bases: TGTGCCAGCAGTTACTTCCTAGCGGGAGGGCCCGATGAGCAGTTCTTC. Translated: CASSYFLAGGPDEQFF.

V usage is TRBV5-6 and J usage is TRBJ1-1; D is undetermined. The CDR3 runs 14 residues. In germline, CDR1 is SGHDT, CDR2 YYEEEE. V was trimmed by 2 bases and J by 4 bases, leaving 12 bases between them. Written as DNA, the CDR3 is TGTGCCAGCAGCTTAACCCGGAGGGTCACTGAAGCTTTCTTT. It yields the protein CASSLTRRVTEAFF.

V and J are TRBV5-4 and TRBJ2-3; 9 nucleotides agree with TRBD1. The CDR3 length is 17 residues. V shed 4 bases, J shed 3 bases, and the junction held 12 bases outside the gene matches. Germline V gene lookup returns CDR1 SGHNT and CDR2 YYREEE (reference sequence). As DNA, the CDR3 is TGTGCCAGCAGCCCTACCGGGACAGGGAAATCAACAGATACGCAGTATTTT. Its translation: CASSPTGTGKSTDTQYF.

This clonotype was found a few times. This chain connects TRBV29-1 to TRBJ2-1; D may be TRBD1 or TRBD2 (5 bases each). Trimming pared 1 base from V and 8 bases from J, leaving 12 bases between. The CDR3 contains 13 residues. Per germline, CDR1 SQVTM and CDR2 ANQGSEA. The CDR3 nucleotides read TGCAGCGTTGAAGGGGGGAGCGGCGATGAGCAGTTCTTC. Protein: CSVEGGSGDEQFF.

This clonotype turned up a few times. The chain combines TRBV6-2 or TRBV6-3 with TRBJ2-7, with 11 nucleotides matching TRBD2. V shed 2 bases and J 4 bases; nucleotides not matched to a gene: 1. Per the germline V gene, CDR1 is MNHEY and CDR2 is SVGEGT. The CDR3 covers 14 residues. In DNA, the CDR3 is TGTGCCAGCAGTTACGGGACTAGCGGATACGAGCAGTACTTC. Protein product: CASSYGTSGYEQYF.

This clonotype was counted a few times. The V call is TRBV7-9, the J call TRBJ2-7; 7 bases align to TRBD2. CDR3 length: 15 residues. The J segment lost 4 bases and the V segment lost 5 bases, leaving 11 bases of the junction unmatched. Germline values: CDR1 SEHNR, CDR2 FQNEAQ (reference sequence). The CDR3 DNA sequence: TGTGCCAGCAGCCTCGGGGGAGGGGCGGTGTACGAGCAGTACTTC. Amino acids: CASSLGGGAVYEQYF.

This clonotype was seen only a few times. The V call is TRBV6-6, the J call TRBJ2-7; TRBD1 aligns across 7 bases. Germline loops: CDR1 MNHNY, CDR2 SVGAGI (reference sequence). V shed 8 bases and J 6 bases; nucleotides not matched to a gene: 7. The CDR3 is 12 amino acids. The CDR3 sequence: CASGDRAGEQYF. CDR3 nucleotide sequence: TGTGCCAGCGGCGACAGGGCGGGCGAGCAGTACTTC.

This clonotype was seen at least ten times. V and J are TRBV6-2 or TRBV6-3 and TRBJ1-1; 7 bases match TRBD1. This CDR3 is 14 amino acids long. V gave up 2 bases and J gave up 1 base; unmatched junction bases: 1. From germline, CDR1 is MNHEY and CDR2 SVGEGT. CDR3 sequence reads: CASSYGTANTEAFF. CDR3 nucleotides: TGTGCCAGCAGTTACGGGACAGCGAACACTGAAGCTTTCTTT.